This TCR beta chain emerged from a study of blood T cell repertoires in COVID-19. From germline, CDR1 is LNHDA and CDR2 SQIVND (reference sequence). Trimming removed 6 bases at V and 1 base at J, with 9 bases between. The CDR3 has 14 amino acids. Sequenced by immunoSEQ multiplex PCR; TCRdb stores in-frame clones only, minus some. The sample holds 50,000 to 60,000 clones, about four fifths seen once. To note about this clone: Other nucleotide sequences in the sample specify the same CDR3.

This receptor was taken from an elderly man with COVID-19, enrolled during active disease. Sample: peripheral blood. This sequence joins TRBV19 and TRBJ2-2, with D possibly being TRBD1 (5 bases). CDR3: CASSVTGNTGELFF. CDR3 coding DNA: TGTGCCAGTAGCGTAACAGGGAACACCGGGGAGCTGTTTTTT. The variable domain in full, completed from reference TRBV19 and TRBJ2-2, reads DGGITQSPKYLFRKEGQNVTLSCEQNLNHDAMYWYRQDPGQGLRLIYYSQIVNDFQKGDIAEGYSVSREKKESFPLTVTSAQKNPTAFYLCASSVTGNTGELFFGEGSRLTVL.